Each of the 4 T cell receptor beta chains below was sequenced from the same sample in a study of cytomegalovirus exposure and HLA in healthy donors. 13 Jbeta primers and 60 Vbeta primers were used for the PCR. Assay used: immunoSEQ multiplex PCR; TCRdb lists only in-frame clones, some missing. The table records more than 100,000 clones, under 90% of them present only once. The sample taken for sequencing was PBMCs. These receptors originate from a female donor in good health and CMV-seropositive.

This sequence joins TRBV20-1 and TRBJ2-5; D perhaps matches TRBD1 (6 bases). Per germline, CDR1 DFQATT and CDR2 SNEGSKA (reference sequence). V lost 6 bases and J 1 base, leaving 6 bases between the germline ends. The CDR3 is 11 amino acids. In DNA form, the CDR3 reads TGCAGTGCGGACAGCCAAGAGACCCAGTACTTC. Its protein is CSADSQETQYF.

The chain is built from TRBV27 and TRBJ2-3; TRBD2 aligns across 11 bases. The CDR3 spans 17 residues. In germline, CDR1 is MNHEY, CDR2 SMNVEV (reference sequence). With 6 bases clipped from V and 6 bases from J, the junction kept 14 bases outside the gene matches. CDR3 bases: TGTGCCAGCAGATCTCAAGTTAGCGGGGGGGGCATGGATACGCAGTATTTT. It codes for CASRSQVSGGGMDTQYF.

This rearrangement joins TRBV5-6 to TRBJ2-5; TRBD1 matches 7 bases. The CDR3 spans 13 residues. Germline V gene lookup returns CDR1 SGHDT and CDR2 YYEEEE. Trimming cost V 2 bases and J 13 bases; bases outside gene matches: 11. For the CDR3, the DNA is TGTGCCAGCAGCTTTAAAACAGGGGCCCAGTCGTACTTC. Protein: CASSFKTGAQSYF.

This clone was counted a few times. V gene TRBV5-1 combines with J gene TRBJ1-5; a possible D gene is TRBD1 (5 bases). In germline, CDR1 is SGHRS, CDR2 YFSETQ. Between the trimmed V and J ends, which lost 0 bases and 3 bases, there was a span of 7 bases. The length of the CDR3 is 14 residues. CDR3: CASSLEGANQPQHF. CDR3 in DNA: TGCGCCAGCAGCTTGGAAGGGGCCAATCAGCCCCAGCATTTT.